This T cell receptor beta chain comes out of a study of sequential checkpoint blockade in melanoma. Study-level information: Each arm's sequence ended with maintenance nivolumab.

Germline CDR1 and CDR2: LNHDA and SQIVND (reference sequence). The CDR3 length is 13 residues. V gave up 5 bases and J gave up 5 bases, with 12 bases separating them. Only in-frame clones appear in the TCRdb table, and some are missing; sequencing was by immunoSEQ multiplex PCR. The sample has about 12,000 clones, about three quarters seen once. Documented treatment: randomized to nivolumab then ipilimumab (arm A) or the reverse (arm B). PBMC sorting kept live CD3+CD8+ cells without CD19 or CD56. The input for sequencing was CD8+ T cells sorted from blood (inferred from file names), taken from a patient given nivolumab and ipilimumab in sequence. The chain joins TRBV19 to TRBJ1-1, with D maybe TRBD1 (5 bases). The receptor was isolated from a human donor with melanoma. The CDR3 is CASSLAGGTEAFF. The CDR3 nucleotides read TGTGCCAGTAGTCTCGCGGGGGGGACTGAAGCTTTCTTT. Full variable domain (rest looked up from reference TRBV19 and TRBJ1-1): DGGITQSPKYLFRKEGQNVTLSCEQNLNHDAMYWYRQDPGQGLRLIYYSQIVNDFQKGDIAEGYSVSREKKESFPLTVTSAQKNPTAFYLCASSLAGGTEAFFGQGTRLTVV.